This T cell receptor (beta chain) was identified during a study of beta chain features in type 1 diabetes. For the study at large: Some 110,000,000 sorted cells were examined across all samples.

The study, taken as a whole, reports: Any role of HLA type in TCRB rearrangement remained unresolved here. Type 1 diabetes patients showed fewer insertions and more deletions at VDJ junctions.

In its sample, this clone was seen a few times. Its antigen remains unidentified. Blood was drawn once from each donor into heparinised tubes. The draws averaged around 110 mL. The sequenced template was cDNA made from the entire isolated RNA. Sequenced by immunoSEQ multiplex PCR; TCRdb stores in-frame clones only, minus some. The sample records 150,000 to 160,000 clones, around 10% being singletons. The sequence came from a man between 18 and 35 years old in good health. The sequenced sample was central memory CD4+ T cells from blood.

In DNA form, the CDR3 reads TGTGCCACCGAGACAGGGACTGGAAACACCATATATTTT. This translates into CATETGTGNTIYF. The chain is built from TRBV10-3 and TRBJ1-3; 7 bases line up with TRBD1. Unmatched junction bases numbered 5, after V lost 10 bases and J lost 2 bases. The CDR3 spans 13 residues. CDR1 is ENHRY, CDR2 SYGVKD, per germline.